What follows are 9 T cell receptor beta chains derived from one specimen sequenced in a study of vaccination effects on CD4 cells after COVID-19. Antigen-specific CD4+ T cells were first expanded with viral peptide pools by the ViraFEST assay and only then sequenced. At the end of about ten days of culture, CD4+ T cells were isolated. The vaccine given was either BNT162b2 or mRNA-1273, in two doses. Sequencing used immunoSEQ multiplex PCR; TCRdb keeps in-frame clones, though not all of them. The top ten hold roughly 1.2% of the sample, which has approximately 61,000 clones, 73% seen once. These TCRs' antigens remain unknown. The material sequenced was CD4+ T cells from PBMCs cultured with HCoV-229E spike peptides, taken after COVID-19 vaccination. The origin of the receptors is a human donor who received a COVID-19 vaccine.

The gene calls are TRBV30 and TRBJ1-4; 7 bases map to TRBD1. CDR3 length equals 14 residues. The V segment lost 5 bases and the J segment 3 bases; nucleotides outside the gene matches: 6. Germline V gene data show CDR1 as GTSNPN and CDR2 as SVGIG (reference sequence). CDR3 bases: TGTGCCTGGGGAAAAGGACAGGCTAATGAAAAACTGTTTTTT. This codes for CAWGKGQANEKLFF.

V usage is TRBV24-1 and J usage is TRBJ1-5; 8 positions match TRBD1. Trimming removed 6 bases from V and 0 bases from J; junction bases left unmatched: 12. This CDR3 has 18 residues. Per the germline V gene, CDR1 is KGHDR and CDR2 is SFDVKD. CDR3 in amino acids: CATSFQDRASYSNQPQHF. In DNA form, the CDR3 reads TGTGCCACCAGTTTTCAGGACAGGGCCTCATATAGCAATCAGCCCCAGCATTTT.

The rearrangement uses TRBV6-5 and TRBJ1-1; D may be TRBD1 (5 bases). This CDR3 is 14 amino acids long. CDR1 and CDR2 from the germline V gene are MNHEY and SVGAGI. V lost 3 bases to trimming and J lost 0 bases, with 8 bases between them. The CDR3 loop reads CASSYQGLNTEAFF. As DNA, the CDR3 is TGTGCCAGCAGTTATCAGGGACTGAACACTGAAGCTTTCTTT.

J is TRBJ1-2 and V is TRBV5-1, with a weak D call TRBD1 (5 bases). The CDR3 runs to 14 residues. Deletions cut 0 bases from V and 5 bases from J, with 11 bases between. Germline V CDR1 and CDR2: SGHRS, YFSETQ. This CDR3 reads CASSLGDGIYGYTF. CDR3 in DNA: TGCGCCAGCAGCTTGGGGGACGGGATTTATGGCTACACCTTC.

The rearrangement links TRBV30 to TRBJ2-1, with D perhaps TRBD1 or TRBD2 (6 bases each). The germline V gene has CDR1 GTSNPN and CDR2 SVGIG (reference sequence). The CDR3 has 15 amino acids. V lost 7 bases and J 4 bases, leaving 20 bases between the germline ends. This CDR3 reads CASRSGALMYNEQFF. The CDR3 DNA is TGTGCCTCCCGGTCGGGGGCTCTAATGTACAATGAGCAGTTCTTC.

The CDR3 nucleotides are TGTGCTCGCCAGGACGGCAGGGGATATGGCTACACCTTC. It yields the protein CARQDGRGYGYTF. This chain links TRBV30 with TRBJ1-2, with D maybe TRBD1 (6 bases). The CDR3 totals 13 residues. Germline CDR1 and CDR2: GTSNPN and SVGIG (reference sequence).

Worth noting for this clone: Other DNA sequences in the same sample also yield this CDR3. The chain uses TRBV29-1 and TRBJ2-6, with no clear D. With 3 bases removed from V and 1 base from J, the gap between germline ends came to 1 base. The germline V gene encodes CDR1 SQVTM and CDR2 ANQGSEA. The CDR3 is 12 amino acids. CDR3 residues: CSVESGANVLTF. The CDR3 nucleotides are TGCAGCGTTGAGTCTGGGGCCAACGTCCTGACTTTC. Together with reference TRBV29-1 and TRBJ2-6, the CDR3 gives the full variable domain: SAVISQKPSRDICQRGTSLTIQCQVDSQVTMMFWYRQQPGQSLTLIATANQGSEATYESGFVIDKFPISRPNLTFSTLTVSNMSPEDSSIYLCSVESGANVLTFGAGSRLTVL.

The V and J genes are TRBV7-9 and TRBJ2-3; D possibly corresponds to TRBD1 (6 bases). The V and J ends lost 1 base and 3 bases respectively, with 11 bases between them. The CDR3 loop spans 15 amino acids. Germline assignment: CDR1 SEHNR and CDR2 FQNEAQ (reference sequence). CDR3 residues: CASSLGQGLTDTQYF. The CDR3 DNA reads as TGTGCCAGCAGCTTAGGGCAGGGGCTAACAGATACGCAGTATTTT.

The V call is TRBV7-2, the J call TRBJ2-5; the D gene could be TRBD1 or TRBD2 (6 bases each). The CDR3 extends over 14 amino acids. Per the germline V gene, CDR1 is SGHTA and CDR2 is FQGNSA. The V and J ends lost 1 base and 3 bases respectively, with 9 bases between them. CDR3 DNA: TGTGCCAGCAGCTTAGATAGGGGGGAAGAGACCCAGTACTTC. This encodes CASSLDRGEETQYF.